The sequence of this T cell receptor beta chain was determined in a study of vaccination and CD4 T cells after COVID-19. Study details: Overlapping SARS-CoV-2, HCoV-NL63, HCoV-OC43 and HCoV-229E spike peptides stimulated the cells. Study-wide results and limits: The median SARS-CoV-2-reactive clonotype number increased from roughly 21 to 40, without statistical significance.

Regarding treatment: roughly 10-day PBMC culture with coronavirus spike peptide pools or control peptides (ViraFEST assay). The Oncomine TCR Beta short-read assay sequenced DNA from cultured CD4+ T cells. TCRdb re-called the PCR reads through MiXCR, storing one row per CDR3 protein. The profile shows 14,000 to 15,000 distinct CDR3 sequences, approximately 52% of them singletons. The CDR3 is 15 residues long. Trimming cost V 6 bases and J 7 bases; bases outside gene matches: 10. Germline CDR1 and CDR2: SNHLY and FYNNEI. As regards this clonotype: The target antigen is unknown.

The sample comprised CD4+ T cells from blood, cultured in vitro. The rearrangement links TRBV2 to TRBJ1-5; the match to TRBD1 covers 9 bases. The TCR comes from a human donor who had recovered from COVID-19. CDR3: CASSALDRGSQPQHF. The DNA of the CDR3 is TGTGCCAGCAGCGCCTTGGACAGGGGAAGCCAGCCCCAGCATTTT.